This T cell receptor beta chain was captured by sequencing in a study of blood T cells in healthy people across ages. General study results and limits: The CMV status of each donor remained undetermined, and this could have confounded shifts in expanded clonotypes.

Then a second PCR, running about 6 to 12 cycles, was carried out with a sample-barcoded 5' primer and a J-beta primer mix. A minimum of 2.5 million CDR3-containing paired-end reads was obtained for each sample. TCRdb reprocessed the 5' RACE reads via MiXCR and lists one record per CDR3 protein. There are over 550,000 distinct CDR3 sequences in the sample; around 31% occur only once, and about a sixth lies in the top ten. Per the germline V gene, CDR1 is SGHTA and CDR2 is FQGNSA. Trimming removed 1 base from V and 2 bases from J, with 8 bases in between. This CDR3 contains 14 residues. This clonotype was seen at least ten times. Its antigen is unknown. Every donor gave 9 to 10 milliliters of peripheral blood. Total RNA was isolated from each sample in quantities of at least 6 micrograms.

The sequenced sample consisted of blood. This rearrangement joins TRBV7-2 to TRBJ1-2, with D perhaps TRBD1 (6 bases). The source of this sequence is a woman older than 75 in good health. This CDR3 reads CASSLVQGNYGYTF. The CDR3 DNA reads TGTGCCAGCAGCTTAGTTCAGGGGAACTATGGCTACACCTTC.